The 2 T cell receptor beta chains below were found in one sample sequenced in a study of cytomegalovirus exposure and HLA in healthy donors. The PCR was carried out with 60 Vbeta primers and 13 Jbeta primers. Generated by immunoSEQ multiplex PCR, the TCRdb table keeps only in-frame clones and is missing some. The sample includes some 120,000 clones, roughly 84% of them seen just once. The sequenced sample was PBMCs. The origin of the receptors is a woman between 18 and 29 years old in good health and CMV-seropositive.

CDR3: CASRREGMNTEAFF. CDR3 coding DNA: TGTGCCAGCCGGAGGGAGGGGATGAACACTGAAGCTTTCTTT. The rearrangement links TRBV19 to TRBJ1-1; D possibly corresponds to TRBD1 (5 bases). Germline-derived CDR1 and CDR2 are LNHDA and SQIVND (reference sequence). This CDR3 is built from 14 residues. Trimming cost V 9 bases and J 0 bases, with 14 bases left between them.

The chain links TRBV7-8 to TRBJ2-7, with 10 bases aligning to TRBD1. The CDR3 covers 13 residues. V was pared by 5 bases and J by 7 bases, with 5 bases of the junction left unmatched. Germline CDR1 and CDR2: SGHVS and FQNEAQ. In DNA, the CDR3 is TGTGCCAGCAGCAGACAGGGGGCGGGGGAGCAGTACTTC. It codes for CASSRQGAGEQYF.